The next 17 T cell receptor beta chains were all read from a single sample in a study of cytomegalovirus exposure and HLA in healthy donors. PCR primers comprised 60 Vbeta and 13 Jbeta primers. Generated by immunoSEQ multiplex PCR, the TCRdb table keeps only in-frame clones and is missing some. The sample carries about 200,000 clones, roughly an eighth recorded once. The specimen was PBMCs. The receptor set was obtained from a man between 45 and 60 years old in good health and CMV-seropositive.

The J gene is TRBJ2-3, the V gene TRBV9; perhaps TRBD2 as D (8 bases). Trimming took off 1 base at V and 5 bases at J, with 17 bases between the two ends. Germline values: CDR1 SGDLS, CDR2 YYNGEE. The CDR3 totals 16 residues. Here the CDR3 DNA reads TGTGCCAGCAGCGTAAGCGGGGGCCCAGGGGGAGATACGCAGTATTTT. Its translation: CASSVSGGPGGDTQYF.

The chain uses TRBV6-1 and TRBJ1-5; TRBD1 might be the D (6 bases). V gave up 4 bases and J gave up 6 bases, with 10 bases separating them. The CDR3 loop spans 13 amino acids. The V gene's germline CDR1 is MNHNS and CDR2 SASEGT. The CDR3 sequence: CASSAGGRQPQHF. The CDR3 bases are TGTGCCAGCAGTGCGGGGGGGCGTCAGCCCCAGCATTTT.

This clone was seen many times. This chain connects TRBV4-3 to TRBJ1-1; TRBD1 agrees at 7 bases. Unmatched junction bases numbered 6, after V lost 3 bases and J lost 5 bases. Germline lookup yields CDR1 LGHNA and CDR2 YSLEER. The CDR3 loop spans 14 amino acids. The CDR3 loop is CASSHTTGVTEAFF. Written as DNA, the CDR3 is TGCGCCAGCAGCCATACAACAGGGGTAACTGAAGCTTTCTTT.

The genes are TRBV10-2 and TRBJ2-7, with TRBD1 matching over 8 bases. Germline loops: CDR1 WSHSY, CDR2 SAAADI. The CDR3 loop spans 13 amino acids. J gave up 2 bases and V 8 bases, and 5 bases lay outside the gene matches. The CDR3 protein is CASGPDRAYEQYV. CDR3 nucleotides: TGCGCCAGCGGGCCGGACAGGGCCTACGAGCAGTACGTC.

The CDR3 nucleotides are TGTGCCACATTCGATTGGGGGGGGAATCAGCCCCAGCATTTT. Its protein is CATFDWGGNQPQHF. The V gene is TRBV28, the J gene TRBJ1-5, with D maybe TRBD1 (5 bases). V was cut by 10 bases and J by 4 bases, with 17 bases left in between. Germline V CDR1 and CDR2: MDHEN, SYDVKM. CDR3 length equals 14 residues. The whole variable domain, filled in from reference TRBV28 and TRBJ1-5, reads DVKVTQSSRYLVKRTGEKVFLECVQDMDHENMFWYRQDPGLGLRLIYFSYDVKMKEKGDIPEGYSVSREKKERFSLILESASTNQTSMYLCATFDWGGNQPQHFGDGTRLSIL.

This clone was picked up a small number of times. The chain employs TRBV7-2 and TRBJ2-1; TRBD1 is a possible D gene (6 bases). CDR3 size: 12 residues. The germline V gene encodes CDR1 SGHTA and CDR2 FQGNSA. Trimming shortened V by 2 bases and J by 8 bases, and 7 bases separated the two germline ends. The CDR3 spells CASSLSGDEQFF. Written as DNA, the CDR3 is TGTGCCAGCAGCTTATCAGGGGATGAGCAGTTCTTC.

This chain joins TRBV5-6 and TRBJ1-1; unclear D gene. This CDR3 contains 14 residues. Germline loops: CDR1 SGHDT, CDR2 YYEEEE. V lost 4 bases and J lost 1, with 11 bases in between. The CDR3 sequence: CASSRVPPNTEAFF. The CDR3 DNA is TGTGCCAGCAGCCGGGTCCCCCCGAACACTGAAGCTTTCTTT. The full variable domain, rest sourced from reference TRBV5-6 and TRBJ1-1, is DAGVTQSPTHLIKTRGQQVTLRCSPKSGHDTVSWYQQALGQGPQFIFQYYEEEERQRGNFPDRFSGHQFPNYSSELNVNALLLGDSALYLCASSRVPPNTEAFFGQGTRLTVV.

V usage is TRBV7-2 and J usage is TRBJ2-5; the D is unclear. Deletions cut 1 base from V and 4 bases from J, with 7 bases between. CDR1 and CDR2 from the germline V gene are SGHTA and FQGNSA. This CDR3 is built from 13 residues. DNA of the CDR3: TGTGCCAGCAGCTTAGGCCCGGGAGAGACCCAGTACTTC. The encoded protein is CASSLGPGETQYF. Filled out from reference TRBV7-2 and TRBJ2-5, the complete variable domain reads GAGVSQSPSNKVTEKGKDVELRCDPISGHTALYWYRQSLGQGLEFLIYFQGNSAPDKSGLPSDRFSAERTGGSVSTLTIQRTQQEDSAVYLCASSLGPGETQYFGPGTRLLVL.

The CDR3 protein is CASSLARNNEQFF. The DNA for the CDR3 is TGTGCCAGCAGCTTGGCCAGGAACAATGAGCAGTTCTTC. The V and J genes are TRBV5-6 and TRBJ2-1, with D uncertain. Germline assignment: CDR1 SGHDT and CDR2 YYEEEE. V lost 0 bases to trimming and J lost 5 bases, with 6 bases between them. The CDR3 loop spans 13 amino acids.

This chain links TRBV14 with TRBJ2-1; possibly TRBD2 for D (7 bases). The V end lost 5 bases, the J end lost 12 bases, and 11 bases lay between the germline ends. This CDR3 has 11 residues. CDR1 is SGHDN and CDR2 is FVKESK in the germline V gene. The CDR3 DNA reads as TGTGCCAGCAGCTTTGGGGGGGCGCAGTTCTTC. Amino acids: CASSFGGAQFF.

The sample holds a few counts of this clone. The chain couples TRBV23-1 to TRBJ1-5; D might be TRBD1 (5 bases). TRBV23-1 counts as an open reading frame of uncertain function. The CDR3 has 18 amino acids. V was cut by 2 bases and J by 4 bases, with 21 bases left in between. In nucleotides, the CDR3 is TGCGCCAGCAGTCAACTCCCAGGTGGCAGGGAGGGTAATCAGCCCCAGCATTTT. Translated: CASSQLPGGREGNQPQHF.

This clone was recorded a few times. The chain combines TRBV28 with TRBJ1-3; no clear D. CDR3 length equals 17 residues. Per the germline V gene, CDR1 is MDHEN and CDR2 is SYDVKM. Trimming shortened V by 2 bases and J by 4 bases, and 18 bases separated the two germline ends. The CDR3 sequence: CASSLGGSLSTGNTIYF. DNA for the CDR3: TGTGCCAGCAGTTTAGGCGGGTCCCTAAGCACGGGAAACACCATATATTTT.

The rearrangement joins TRBV29-1 to TRBJ2-3; D possibly corresponds to TRBD2 (6 bases). This CDR3 is built from 12 residues. V lost 4 bases and J lost 4, with 9 bases in between. Looked up from germline, CDR1 is SQVTM and CDR2 is ANQGSEA. The CDR3 sequence is CSVVPGADTQYF. CDR3 sequence (DNA): TGCAGCGTTGTCCCGGGGGCAGATACGCAGTATTTT.

This chain connects TRBV5-8 to TRBJ1-4; TRBD1 is a possible D gene (5 bases). CDR3 length: 15 amino acids. V lost 3 bases and J lost 10, with 19 bases in between. CDR1 and CDR2 (germline): SGHTS, YDEGEE. In DNA form, the CDR3 reads TGTGCCAGCAGCTCCGGACTGACTGGGAGGGGAAAACTGTTTTTT. This codes for CASSSGLTGRGKLFF.

DNA of the CDR3: TGTGCCAGTAATACCGGGACAGGGGGCTGGGAGACCCAGTACTTC. Its translation: CASNTGTGGWETQYF. The chain has TRBV19 and TRBJ2-5; 12 positions agree with TRBD1. J lost 5 bases, V lost 7 bases, and 8 bases had no gene match. CDR3 size: 15 residues. Per germline, CDR1 LNHDA and CDR2 SQIVND (reference sequence).

This clone was seen only a few times. This chain joins TRBV5-1 and TRBJ2-5; 10 bases match TRBD2. The CDR3 has 16 residues. Germline V gives CDR1 SGHRS, CDR2 YFSETQ. V was pared by 4 bases and J by 2 bases, with 8 bases of the junction left unmatched. The DNA for the CDR3 is TGCGCCAGCAGCGTGTCCGGACTAGCGGATCAAGAGACCCAGTACTTC. It specifies CASSVSGLADQETQYF.

This clone was observed a few times. V and J are TRBV7-2 and TRBJ1-5; D not resolved. Trimming shortened V by 0 bases and J by 3 bases, and 15 bases separated the two germline ends. The CDR3 length is 17 residues. Germline CDR1 and CDR2: SGHTA and FQGNSA. The CDR3 sequence: CASSLAPGGSSNQPQHF. The CDR3 DNA reads TGTGCCAGCAGCTTAGCTCCGGGAGGATCGTCCAATCAGCCCCAGCATTTT.